The next 32 T cell receptor beta chains were all read from a single sample in a study of shared clonotypes between healthy human individuals. Here immunoSEQ multiplex PCR was the method, and the copy in TCRdb shows in-frame clones only, minus some. The table has approximately 320,000 clones, around 90% seen once. The sample was memory CD8+ T cells sorted from blood. Noted subset: CD45RO+ cells pooled with CCR7-negative TemRA cells. The receptors were sampled from a man aged 18-30 years in good health.

The rearrangement joins TRBV7-9 to TRBJ2-7, with TRBD1 identical over 7 bases. The germline V gene has CDR1 SEHNR and CDR2 FQNEAQ (reference sequence). J was trimmed by 6 bases and V by 5 bases; bases with no gene match: 10. This CDR3 contains 14 residues. CDR3 sequence reads: CASSHLRQGREQYF. Written as DNA, the CDR3 is TGTGCCAGCAGCCACCTGAGACAGGGCCGCGAGCAGTACTTC.

The chain uses TRBV10-3 and TRBJ1-5; TRBD1 matches 8 bases. Germline assignment: CDR1 ENHRY and CDR2 SYGVKD. The J segment lost 5 bases and the V segment lost 3 bases, leaving 18 bases of the junction unmatched. CDR3 length: 19 residues. For the CDR3, the DNA is TGTGCCATCAGTGAATCCCTGACAGGGGCCACGCCTGGGGATCAGCCCCAGCATTTT. It translates to CAISESLTGATPGDQPQHF.

This chain links TRBV2 with TRBJ1-2; 7 nucleotides match TRBD1. The length of the CDR3 is 14 residues. Germline loops: CDR1 SNHLY, CDR2 FYNNEI. Trimming at V came to 4 bases and at J to 3 bases, leaving 5 bases not matched to a gene. In DNA, the CDR3 is TGTGCCAGCAGTGGGACAGGAATTGACTATGGCTACACCTTC. Amino acid sequence: CASSGTGIDYGYTF.

This chain links TRBV27 with TRBJ2-7; TRBD2 matches 7 bases. J lost 0 bases, V lost 2 bases, and 4 bases had no gene match. The CDR3 totals 15 residues. Germline CDR1 MNHEY, CDR2 SMNVEV (reference sequence). The CDR3 loop is CASSLMVAGSYEQYF. In nucleotides, the CDR3 is TGTGCCAGCAGTTTAATGGTAGCGGGCTCCTACGAGCAGTACTTC.

This chain joins TRBV27 and TRBJ1-2; 9 bases align to TRBD1. With V trimmed by 10 bases and J by 4 bases, 10 bases remained unmatched. CDR1 and CDR2 from the germline V gene are MNHEY and SMNVEV (reference sequence). CDR3 size: 14 residues. CDR3 residues: CATGPGQGFYGYTF. CDR3 sequence (DNA): TGTGCCACGGGACCGGGACAGGGCTTCTATGGCTACACCTTC.

The rearrangement joins TRBV11-2 to TRBJ2-2, with 13 bases aligning to TRBD2. The length of the CDR3 is 18 residues. CDR1 and CDR2 from the germline V gene are SGHAT and FQNNGV. Germline trimming cut 5 bases from V and 3 bases from J; bases unmatched to any gene: 9. In DNA form, the CDR3 reads TGTGCCAGCAGCGGAGCCGGGACTAGCGGGACGTACACCGGGGAGCTGTTTTTT. Amino acid sequence: CASSGAGTSGTYTGELFF.

Concerning this clone: This may be a read error, as it is one base from a much larger clone. This rearrangement joins TRBV2 to TRBJ1-2; D call uncertain. CDR3 length: 11 amino acids. Trimming took 4 bases from V and 6 from J, leaving 6 bases between them. Germline CDR1 is SNHLY and CDR2 is FYNNEI. CDR3 region: CASSVDHGYTF. In DNA form, the CDR3 reads TGTGCCAGCAGTGTTGACCATGGCTACACCTTC. Variable domain in full (rest from reference TRBV2 and TRBJ1-2): EPEVTQTPSHQVTQMGQEVILRCVPISNHLYFYWYRQILGQKVEFLVSFYNNEISEKSEIFDDQFSVERPDGSNFTLKIRSTKLEDSAMYFCASSVDHGYTFGSGTRLTVV.

Here the CDR3 reads CASTTRTAYQETQYF. For the CDR3, the DNA is TGTGCCAGCACCACCCGGACAGCCTACCAAGAGACCCAGTACTTC. The rearrangement joins TRBV6-8 to TRBJ2-5; tentative D call: TRBD1 (6 bases). CDR3 size: 15 residues. The germline CDR1 and CDR2 sequences are MNHGY and SAAAGT. V shed 7 bases and J shed 0 bases, with 15 bases lying between them.

The rearrangement uses TRBV28 and TRBJ1-1, with D maybe TRBD1 (5 bases). CDR1 is MDHEN and CDR2 is SYDVKM in the germline V gene. Trimming cost V 2 bases and J 4 bases, with 14 bases left between them. The CDR3 sequence is 15 residues long. The CDR3 DNA sequence: TGTGCCAGCAGTTTAGAGAGGGGTTTGAGCACTGAAGCTTTCTTT. It encodes CASSLERGLSTEAFF.

The V call is TRBV5-4, the J call TRBJ2-1, with 9 bases that match TRBD1. Germline loops: CDR1 SGHNT, CDR2 YYREEE (reference sequence). This CDR3 region has 14 residues. V was clipped by 4 bases and J by 5 bases; unmatched bases: 4. The CDR3 spells CASSRDREDNEQFF. The CDR3 region has the DNA TGTGCCAGCAGCCGGGACAGGGAAGACAATGAGCAGTTCTTC. Filled out from reference TRBV5-4 and TRBJ2-1, the complete variable domain reads ETGVTQSPTHLIKTRGQQVTLRCSSQSGHNTVSWYQQALGQGPQFIFQYYREEENGRGNFPPRFSGLQFPNYSSELNVNALELDDSALYLCASSRDREDNEQFFGPGTRLTVL.

The chain joins TRBV5-5 to TRBJ2-7; tentative D call: TRBD1 (6 bases). Germline-derived CDR1 and CDR2 are SGHKS and YYEKEE (reference sequence). The length of the CDR3 is 14 residues. The V gene lost 3 bases and the J gene lost 3 bases, with 13 bases spanning the gap. CDR3 bases: TGTGCCAGCAGCTACGGTACAGGGTTCTACGAGCAGTACTTC. Translation: CASSYGTGFYEQYF.

The V call is TRBV5-1, the J call TRBJ2-3; the match to TRBD2 covers 9 bases. The germline gives CDR1 SGHRS, CDR2 YFSETQ. J lost 7 bases, V lost 1 base, and 10 bases had no gene match. The CDR3 is 16 amino acids. The CDR3 sequence is CASSLSSTSGVHTQYF. CDR3 DNA: TGCGCCAGCAGCTTGTCCTCGACTAGCGGCGTGCATACGCAGTATTTT.

The J gene is TRBJ1-1, the V gene TRBV9; no definite D call. The CDR3 sequence is 13 residues long. In germline, CDR1 is SGDLS, CDR2 YYNGEE. Trimming left V 3 bases short and J 1 base short, with 7 bases between. Here the CDR3 reads CASSAFWNTEAFF. CDR3 DNA sequence: TGTGCCAGCAGCGCGTTCTGGAACACTGAAGCTTTCTTT.

J is TRBJ2-7 and V is TRBV6-5; D is unclear. CDR1 is MNHEY and CDR2 is SVGAGI in the germline V gene. CDR3 length: 14 amino acids. Deletions cut 2 bases from V and 6 bases from J, with 14 bases between. In DNA form, the CDR3 reads TGTGCCAGCAGTTACAATGGGGTCACGTCCGAGCAGTACTTC. Residues: CASSYNGVTSEQYF.

CDR3 sequence (DNA): TGTGCCAGCGCCAGACTAGCGGGGCCAGATACGCAGTATTTT. Translated, it gives CASARLAGPDTQYF. The chain recombines TRBV6-1 with TRBJ2-3; 11 bases are shared with TRBD2. Unmatched junction bases numbered 5, after V lost 8 bases and J lost 4 bases. CDR1 MNHNS and CDR2 SASEGT come from the germline V gene. The CDR3 totals 14 residues.

This clone occurred a few times. The chain employs TRBV27 and TRBJ2-7, with D hard to call. Trimming cost V 2 bases and J 3 bases, with 11 bases left between them. The CDR3 loop spans 14 amino acids. Germline-derived CDR1 and CDR2 are MNHEY and SMNVEV (reference sequence). Written as DNA, the CDR3 is TGTGCCAGCAGTTTAATGCCAACGGACTACGAGCAGTACTTC. This gives the protein CASSLMPTDYEQYF.

The sample holds a few counts of this clone. The chain links TRBV2 to TRBJ2-7; D is perhaps TRBD2 (6 bases). The CDR3 sequence is 15 residues long. V was clipped by 8 bases and J by 6 bases, with 23 bases between them. Germline V gene lookup returns CDR1 SNHLY and CDR2 FYNNEI. The CDR3 region has the DNA TGTGCCAGCGGAGAGGGACTGCTCCTTCCTGGCGAGCAGTACTTC. This translates into CASGEGLLLPGEQYF. Complete variable domain (other parts from reference TRBV2 and TRBJ2-7): EPEVTQTPSHQVTQMGQEVILRCVPISNHLYFYWYRQILGQKVEFLVSFYNNEISEKSEIFDDQFSVERPDGSNFTLKIRSTKLEDSAMYFCASGEGLLLPGEQYFGPGTRLTVT.

This rearrangement joins TRBV11-2 to TRBJ2-5; the D gene could be TRBD1 or TRBD2 (5 bases each). Germline-derived CDR1 and CDR2 are SGHAT and FQNNGV. CDR3 length: 14 amino acids. V dropped 4 bases and J dropped 0 bases, with 9 bases sitting between them. This CDR3 is CASSSGAYQETQYF. The CDR3 nucleotides read TGTGCCAGCAGCTCCGGGGCGTACCAAGAGACCCAGTACTTC.

This clone showed up just once. The V gene is TRBV7-2, the J gene TRBJ1-2, with D possibly matching TRBD1 (6 bases). Germline V gives CDR1 SGHTA, CDR2 FQGNSA. The ends were cut back, 4 bases at V and 0 bases at J, with 6 bases in the middle. This CDR3 has 13 amino acids. CDR3 nucleotide sequence: TGTGCCAGCAGCTCAGGGGCTAACTATGGCTACACCTTC. Amino acids: CASSSGANYGYTF.

This chain joins TRBV4-1 and TRBJ1-6, with 7 bases fitting TRBD1. The CDR3 spans 18 residues. With 3 bases clipped from V and 1 base from J, the junction kept 9 bases outside the gene matches. Germline lookup yields CDR1 MGHRA and CDR2 YSYEKL. In DNA form, the CDR3 reads TGCGCCAGCAGCCAGACTACTCCAGGGGGATCCTATAATTCACCCCTCCACTTT. It codes for CASSQTTPGGSYNSPLHF.

The chain joins TRBV6-1 to TRBJ2-7; D is unclear. V was trimmed by 3 bases and J by 0 bases, leaving 6 bases between them. The CDR3 runs 13 residues. Germline V gives CDR1 MNHNS, CDR2 SASEGT. The CDR3 region is CASSERSSYEQYF. In DNA form, the CDR3 reads TGTGCCAGCAGTGAGCGCAGCTCCTACGAGCAGTACTTC.

This chain uses TRBV30 with TRBJ1-2, with D possibly matching TRBD1 (5 bases). The CDR3 is 13 amino acids. Trimming removed 5 bases at V and 3 bases at J, with 13 bases between. Per germline, CDR1 GTSNPN and CDR2 SVGIG (reference sequence). The CDR3 sequence is CAWVDTPDYGYTF. Written as DNA, the CDR3 is TGTGCCTGGGTGGACACTCCGGACTATGGCTACACCTTC.

In its sample, this clone was seen once. The chain carries TRBV11-2 and TRBJ2-1; D is unclear. This CDR3 comprises 11 residues. From germline, CDR1 is SGHAT and CDR2 FQNNGV. The V end was cut by 2 bases, the J end by 7 bases, with 3 bases between. The CDR3 nucleotides are TGTGCCAGCAGCTTACGAAATGAGCAGTTCTTC. Protein: CASSLRNEQFF.

This clone was counted a single time. Distinct nucleotide sequences in the sample also encode this CDR3. This chain uses TRBV30 with TRBJ2-1; 8 nucleotides line up with TRBD1. Germline V lookup: CDR1 GTSNPN, CDR2 SVGIG (reference sequence). CDR3 length: 15 amino acids. The J segment lost 2 bases and the V segment lost 0 bases, leaving 3 bases of the junction unmatched. The CDR3 loop reads CAWSVSGGPYNEQFF. CDR3 in DNA: TGTGCCTGGAGTGTATCAGGGGGCCCCTACAATGAGCAGTTCTTC.

The chain combines TRBV6-5 with TRBJ2-7; unclear D gene. This CDR3 comprises 13 residues. Trimming shortened V by 3 bases and J by 1 base, and 7 bases separated the two germline ends. The germline gives CDR1 MNHEY, CDR2 SVGAGI. The CDR3 DNA follows: TGTGCCAGCAGTTATAGGGAATCCTACGAGCAGTACTTC. The encoded protein is CASSYRESYEQYF.

This rearrangement joins TRBV7-3 to TRBJ2-7; weak D call: TRBD1 (5 bases). The V end was cut by 6 bases, the J end by 4 bases, with 19 bases between. CDR1 is SGHTA, CDR2 FQGTGA, per germline. This CDR3 is 15 amino acids long. The CDR3 DNA is TGTGCCAGCAGTTCCGGACATCGTCCTACGTACGAGCAGTACTTC. Translated, it gives CASSSGHRPTYEQYF.

The chain recombines TRBV7-9 with TRBJ2-7; 13 nucleotides line up with TRBD2. CDR1 and CDR2 from the germline V gene are SEHNR and FQNEAQ (reference sequence). The CDR3 spans 16 residues. Trimming at V came to 4 bases and at J to 0 bases, leaving 3 bases not matched to a gene. CDR3 bases: TGTGCCAGCAGCTCAGGGACTAGCGGGACCTCCTACGAGCAGTACTTC. Protein: CASSSGTSGTSYEQYF.

The gene calls are TRBV10-2 and TRBJ2-7, with a weak D call TRBD2 (5 bases). CDR1 is WSHSY, CDR2 SAAADI, per germline. The CDR3 is 13 residues long. The germline V and J ends were trimmed by 2 bases and 6 bases, with 11 bases remaining between them. CDR3: CASSEGLAGEQYF. CDR3 DNA: TGCGCCAGCAGTGAGGGGCTAGCCGGCGAGCAGTACTTC.

This clone was detected only once. This chain joins TRBV5-1 and TRBJ2-2; D is undetermined. The CDR3 has 14 amino acids. Trimming left V 4 bases short and J 1 base short, with 8 bases between. CDR1 is SGHRS, CDR2 YFSETQ, per germline. The chain's CDR3 is CASSPTVNTGELFF. The CDR3 DNA reads TGCGCCAGCAGCCCTACAGTGAACACCGGGGAGCTGTTTTTT.

The V and J genes are TRBV27 and TRBJ2-4; no clear D. This CDR3 spans 14 amino acids. With 0 bases removed from V and 0 bases from J, the gap between germline ends came to 3 bases. Germline CDR1 MNHEY, CDR2 SMNVEV (reference sequence). CDR3 amino acids: CASSLSLAKNIQYF. CDR3 in DNA: TGTGCCAGCAGTTTATCCTTAGCCAAAAACATTCAGTACTTC.

V gene TRBV10-3 combines with J gene TRBJ2-2, with 10 bases matching TRBD2. Germline V gene lookup returns CDR1 ENHRY and CDR2 SYGVKD. The CDR3 length is 15 residues. V shed 8 bases and J 8 bases; nucleotides not matched to a gene: 11. The CDR3 here is CAIGTQRGGSGELFF. CDR3 bases: TGTGCCATCGGGACCCAGCGGGGGGGTTCTGGGGAGCTGTTTTTT.

The chain combines TRBV5-4 with TRBJ1-6, with D unresolved. This CDR3 is 15 amino acids long. Germline V lookup: CDR1 SGHNT, CDR2 YYREEE (reference sequence). Trimming took off 0 bases at V and 7 bases at J, with 11 bases between the two ends. Written as DNA, the CDR3 is TGTGCCAGCAGCTTGGAACAGAGCTTAAATTCACCCCTCCACTTT. Its translation: CASSLEQSLNSPLHF.